This T cell receptor (beta chain) was recovered during a study of T cells in localized non-small cell lung cancer (dated by TCRdb to the early 2020s). Looking at the study overall: T cell repertoires of more than 200 early-stage NSCLC patients were analyzed, with tumors being compared against uninvolved tumor-adjacent lungs. NSCLC patients had a mean age of approximately 72 years, and 120 to 150 were male and over 85 female. All 230 or so NSCLC patients in the cohort were treatment-naive and had localized lung tumors that were resected. General findings and caveats noted by the study authors: Of the top 100 tumor clones, a median of 57 were detected in paired uninvolved adjacent lung; roughly 26 were also among that lung's top 100. Uninvolved tumor-adjacent lung showed the highest T cell clonality, higher than tumor, which suggests more focused antigenic responses in the adjacent lung. Multi-region tumor sequencing was not performed, so intratumor heterogeneity could not be excluded. Longer overall survival was associated with higher T cell density in blood, whereas shorter survival was associated with higher clonality in adjacent lung. Because the study design was exploratory, TCR variables were selected using unadjusted p-values without false-discovery rate correction.

At diagnosis, peripheral blood, uninvolved tumor-adjacent lung and tumor were collected and stored as a combination of fresh-frozen and FFPE material. TCR beta CDR3 regions were sequenced from DNA using the immunoSEQ Assay. In the authors' own workflow: To compute T cell density, TCR beta template counts were normalized to usable DNA, which was estimated by amplifying housekeeping genes. Using the preseqR package, richness was estimated by extrapolating to 120,000 templates for tissue samples and 400,000 templates for PBMC samples. Clonality was defined as one minus Pielou's evenness. Tissue-enriched TCRs were identified by differential abundance testing using productive amino-acid clonotypes, minimum total count 5 and alpha 0.1. The Jaccard Index and the Morisita Overlap Index were used to quantify repertoire overlap between compartments. GLIPH grouped TCR beta CDR3s together with public tetramer-defined viral CDR3s, and a viral motif had to include at least three viral sequences and also show V-gene enrichment. TCRdb provides this immuneACCESS table in a form limited to in-frame rearrangements. Some clones are lacking; in checked studies, under half of them reflect an unresolved V gene, and why the rest are absent is not known. V and J calls plus clone size are reproduced from that table; the DNA served to infer D and trimming. This sample comprises about 2,900 clones, around 25% of them detected only once. Less than 10% of the sample rests with the top ten.

Sequences SQVTM (CDR1) and ANQGSEA (CDR2) are obtained from the germline V gene. Taken from cysteine to phenylalanine, the CDR3 has 12 residues. Only the CDR3 DNA stays, 36 bases, in frame from base 1. The V end loses 7 bases and the J end loses 1 base, and a stretch of 10 bases separates them. As regards this clone: What antigen it recognizes has not been identified. The record has no base qualities; no much larger clone is one base away.

The clonotype was recovered from a male donor at least 60 years old with stage III lung adenocarcinoma. The specimen was lung tumor tissue, collected before any cancer treatment. The chain uses TRBV29-1 and TRBJ2-5, with TRBD2 as a weak D call on 5 bases. The nucleotide sequence is given as TGCAGCGGCGGACTTCCCCAAGAGACCCAGTACTTC. The encoded protein is CSGGLPQETQYF.